Below are 10 T cell receptor beta chains sequenced from a single sample in a study of patients and donors after allogeneic stem cell transplantation. TCRdb passed the RT-PCR reads through MiXCR, listing each CDR3 protein once. The table has 84,000 or so distinct CDR3 sequences, around 46% seen once. Specimen: blood, either unsorted or a sorted T cell fraction (not recorded which). These receptors were taken from a human donor who was either an allogeneic HSCT recipient or a stem cell or donor lymphocyte infusion donor (not recorded which). It is not recorded whose cells these are; they may come from a transplant donor.

In DNA form, the CDR3 reads TGCAGCGTTTTGTCGACAGGAGGCACCATATATTTT. It specifies CSVLSTGGTIYF. The V and J genes are TRBV29-1 and TRBJ1-3, with a tentative D call TRBD1 (6 bases). Trimming left V 5 bases short and J 9 bases short, with 14 bases between. CDR1 is SQVTM, CDR2 ANQGSEA, per germline. The length of the CDR3 is 12 residues. The full variable domain, completed using reference TRBV29-1 and TRBJ1-3, is SAVISQKPSRDICQRGTSLTIQCQVDSQVTMMFWYRQQPGQSLTLIATANQGSEATYESGFVIDKFPISRPNLTFSTLTVSNMSPEDSSIYLCSVLSTGGTIYFGEGSWLTVV.

This clonotype was counted between two and nine times. V usage is TRBV4-3 and J usage is TRBJ1-2; 10 nucleotides match TRBD1. The CDR3 runs to 16 residues. V dropped 0 bases and J dropped 4; count of bases not matched to a gene: 5. The V gene's germline CDR1 is LGHNA and CDR2 YSLEER. The CDR3 DNA reads as TGCGCCAGCAGCCAAGATCCGGGACAGGGGAGCTATGGCTACACCTTC. This gives the protein CASSQDPGQGSYGYTF.

The CDR3 bases are TGTGCCAGCAGTTTTGAGGGACTACCAGGTGGCTACACCTTC. Translation gives CASSFEGLPGGYTF. The J gene is TRBJ1-2, the V gene TRBV12-3 or TRBV12-4; the D gene is possibly TRBD1 (5 bases). CDR3 length: 14 residues. V was pared by 3 bases and J by 7 bases, with 15 bases between.

This sequence joins TRBV7-9 and TRBJ1-1; possibly TRBD1 for D (5 bases). The CDR3 runs 14 residues. Germline loops: CDR1 SEHNR, CDR2 FQNEAQ (reference sequence). Trimming left V 3 bases short and J 1 base short, with 9 bases between. In nucleotides, the CDR3 is TGTGCCAGCAGCTTCCGACAGAGGAACACTGAAGCTTTCTTT. Its protein is CASSFRQRNTEAFF. Supplemented by reference TRBV7-9 and TRBJ1-1, the full variable domain reads DTGVSQNPRHKITKRGQNVTFRCDPISEHNRLYWYRQTLGQGPEFLTYFQNEAQLEKSRLLSDRFSAERPKGSFSTLEIQRTEQGDSAMYLCASSFRQRNTEAFFGQGTRLTVV.

This clonotype was seen more than once but under ten times. The rearrangement links TRBV14 to TRBJ1-1; D is undetermined. Trimming removed 0 bases at V and 0 bases at J, with 14 bases between. The length of the CDR3 is 17 residues. Germline V CDR1 and CDR2: SGHDN, FVKESK. The CDR3 sequence: CASSQEGRVHMNTEAFF. DNA of the CDR3: TGTGCCAGCAGCCAAGAAGGGCGCGTCCACATGAACACTGAAGCTTTCTTT.

The gene calls are TRBV10-3 and TRBJ1-4; D unresolved. V was shortened by 2 bases and J by 3 bases, with 7 bases between the two germline ends. This CDR3 has 14 residues. Germline CDR1 is ENHRY and CDR2 is SYGVKD. CDR3 loop: CAISENQSNEKLFF. The CDR3 DNA sequence: TGTGCCATCAGTGAGAACCAGTCTAATGAAAAACTGTTTTTT.

V usage is TRBV11-2 and J usage is TRBJ1-5, with TRBD1 matching over 8 bases. V trimming: 5 bases; J trimming: 0 bases; junction bases outside the gene matches: 3. CDR3 size: 15 residues. The germline gives CDR1 SGHAT, CDR2 FQNNGV. The DNA of the CDR3 is TGTGCCAGCAGCCAGACAGGGGATAGCAATCAGCCCCAGCATTTT. Amino acids: CASSQTGDSNQPQHF.

V is TRBV4-3 and J is TRBJ1-2; D remains unclear. The CDR3 extends over 13 amino acids. CDR1 and CDR2 (germline): LGHNA, YSLEER. Deletions cut 0 bases from V and 8 bases from J, with 10 bases between. The DNA for the CDR3 is TGCGCCAGCAGCCAAGATAGCCGAGGAGGCTACACCTTC. It yields the protein CASSQDSRGGYTF.

This clonotype was picked up a small number of times. This chain links TRBV20-1 with TRBJ1-2, with a possible D match to TRBD1 (6 bases). The CDR3 is 13 amino acids. Germline V gives CDR1 DFQATT, CDR2 SNEGSKA (reference sequence). CDR3 nucleotide sequence: TGCAGGGGGGTCGAACAGGGCCTATATGGCTACACCTTC. Encoded protein: CRGVEQGLYGYTF.

The chain uses TRBV12-3 or TRBV12-4 and TRBJ1-4; 9 bases agree with TRBD1. The CDR3 sequence is 15 residues long. V gave up 6 bases and J gave up 0 bases; unmatched junction bases: 2. CDR3 DNA: TGTGCCAGCAGACAGGGGGCTGCAACTAATGAAAAACTGTTTTTT. Encoded protein: CASRQGAATNEKLFF.